This note documents a single T cell receptor beta chain sequence. The table lists this clone with a count of one. Its cognate antigen has yet to be identified. No much larger clone exists at a distance of one base, and base qualities are not known. At diagnosis, tumor, uninvolved tumor-adjacent lung and peripheral blood were collected and then preserved as a mix of FFPE and fresh-frozen material. The entry originates in a study of T cells in localized non-small cell lung cancer (TCRdb year 2020). In the study overall: The study examined T cell repertoires in hundreds of patients with early-stage NSCLC and compared tumors with uninvolved tumor-adjacent lungs. The cohort consisted of approximately 240 treatment-naive NSCLC patients whose localized lung tumors had been resected. Of the NSCLC patients, 120 to 150 were male and 107 were female, and the mean age was approximately 66 years. The full study reports these points: Because multi-region tumor sequencing was not performed, intratumor heterogeneity could not be ruled out. A median of 57 of the top 100 tumor clones turned up in the paired uninvolved adjacent lung, and some 27 of those clones also ranked among the top 100 of that same adjacent lung. Higher blood T cell density associated with longer overall survival, while higher adjacent-lung clonality associated with shorter survival. Uninvolved tumor-adjacent lung showed the highest T cell clonality, higher than tumor, which suggests more focused antigenic responses in the uninvolved tumor-adjacent lung. Because the study design was exploratory, TCR variables were selected using unadjusted p-values without false-discovery rate correction.

The immunoSEQ Assay was used to sequence TCR beta CDR3 regions from DNA. In the source study's methods: T cell density was computed as TCR beta template counts normalized to usable DNA estimated by amplifying housekeeping genes. The preseqR package was used to estimate richness by extrapolating to 400,000 templates for PBMC samples and to 120,000 templates for tissue samples. Clonality was defined by subtracting Pielou's evenness from one. Differential abundance testing on productive amino-acid clonotypes, with a minimum total count of 5 and an alpha of 0.1, was used to identify tissue-enriched TCRs. The Jaccard Index and the Morisita Overlap Index were used to measure how much the repertoires overlapped between compartments. GLIPH clustered TCR beta CDR3s with public tetramer-defined viral CDR3s; viral motifs required at least three viral sequences plus V-gene enrichment. TCRdb carries this immuneACCESS record with in-frame sequences only. Its versions omit some clonotypes, under half of them owing to an unresolved V gene in the studies checked, with the rest unexplained. The V and J calls and clone size come from that table; D and trimming were worked out from the DNA. Within this sample are thousands of clones, with almost 35% of them counted one time only. 13% to 15% of the sample is taken by the ten largest.

In the germline V gene (reference sequence), CDR1 corresponds to LNHDA and CDR2 to SQIVND. V gives up 8 bases and J gives up 1 base, and the segment between their germline ends measures 14 bases. Taken from cysteine to phenylalanine, the CDR3 has 14 residues. The DNA shown is the 42-base CDR3, in frame from base 1. Recombination connected TRBV19 to TRBJ1-1; too little of a D gene remains to name it. The clonotype comes from a man aged 35 to 69 with stage II lung adenocarcinoma. The sample consisted of lung tumor tissue, taken before any cancer treatment. The nucleotides read TGTGCCAGTCGATCCCAAGGACGGAACACTGAAGCTTTCTTT. Its coded protein is CASRSQGRNTEAFF.